A selection of T cell receptor beta chains follows, all from one sample in a study of response to subunit inactivated influenza vaccine. TCRdb re-analysed the RT-PCR reads in MiXCR, keeping a single row per CDR3 protein. In the table there are about 540,000 distinct CDR3 sequences, roughly a quarter of which are singletons. A further study also used this sample, focusing on T cells expressing NK-cell markers.

The specimen comprised CD4+ T cells sorted from PBMCs, sampled roughly 12 days after vaccination. These receptors were obtained from a man aged 45-65 years who received an inactivated influenza vaccine. Each CDR3 is given with its conserved first and last residue. Fields, in order: clone size, J gene, V gene, D gene, CDR3 DNA, CDR3 protein. The D gene is left open where the match is weak. A row's size may be missing; if present it is once, few, many or a size class.

>few|TRBJ2-3|TRBV5-1|TRBD2
TGCGCCAGCAGCTTCAGCGGGATTAGGACAGATACGCAGTATTTT
CASSFSGIRTDTQYF
>many|TRBJ1-1|TRBV18|TRBD1
TGTGCCAGCAGTCGACAGGGGAACACTGAAGCTTTCTTT
CASSRQGNTEAFF
>few|TRBJ2-3|TRBV15|-
TGTGCCACCAGCGGCGAGAGGGCAGATACGCAGTATTTT
CATSGERADTQYF
>-|TRBJ1-1|TRBV10-3|-
TGTGCCATCAGTGGGGCGGACACGAGGAACACTGAAGCTTTCTTT
CAISGADTRNTEAFF
>few|TRBJ2-3|TRBV5-8|TRBD2
TGTGCCAGCAGCCCACCAGGACTAGCGGCTACAGATACGCAGTATTTT
CASSPPGLAATDTQYF
>-|TRBJ2-7|TRBV29-1|-
TGCAGCGTTGGGCGGCAAACCTACGAGCAGTACTTC
CSVGRQTYEQYF
>-|TRBJ1-4|TRBV2|-
TGTGCCAGCAGGAGGGGCAGGGAGGCTAATGAAAAACTGTTTTTT
CASRRGREANEKLFF
>few|TRBJ1-6|TRBV7-8|-
TGTGCCAGCAGCTTAGAGGCAGGCCAACGCAATTCACCCCTCCACTTT
CASSLEAGQRNSPLHF
>few|TRBJ1-2|TRBV2|TRBD1
TGTGCCACTTCGGACAGGGTGGGTTATGGCTACACCTTC
CATSDRVGYGYTF
>-|TRBJ2-1|TRBV4-3|-
TGCGCCAGCAGCCTTGCGGCAGGGCTGGGGTTGTCCTACAATGAGCAGTTCTTC
CASSLAAGLGLSYNEQFF
>few|TRBJ2-3|TRBV12-3/TRBV12-4|-
TGTGCCAGCAGTTTAGCAGGCTCAGGGACAGATACGCAGTATTTT
CASSLAGSGTDTQYF
>few|TRBJ1-4|TRBV20-1|-
TGCAGTGCTGGGGGGGCCACTAATGAAAAACTGTTTTTT
CSAGGATNEKLFF
>few|TRBJ1-1|TRBV28|-
TGTGCCAGCAGTTTCCAGGGTAGGGCTGAAGCTTTCTTT
CASSFQGRAEAFF
>few|TRBJ1-1|TRBV29-1|TRBD1
TGCAGCGTTTTCCCGGGACAGACCATGAACACTGAAGCTTTCTTT
CSVFPGQTMNTEAFF
>many|TRBJ2-3|TRBV7-2|-
TGTGCCAGCAGCTTAGTTGCGGGGACCCCAGATACGCAGTATTTT
CASSLVAGTPDTQYF
>-|TRBJ2-2|TRBV7-7|-
TGTGCCAGCAGCTTAGATGATTTCGGGGAGCTGTTTTTT
CASSLDDFGELFF
>-|TRBJ1-3|TRBV25-1|-
TGTGCCAGCACCCCTTGGGGCACTGGAGGAAACACCATATATTTT
CASTPWGTGGNTIYF
>-|TRBJ1-2|TRBV4-2|-
TGTGCCAGCAGCCTGGGAGAGGGCAGGGTCTATGGCTACACCTTC
CASSLGEGRVYGYTF
>many|TRBJ1-1|TRBV29-1|-
TGCAGCGTTGAACCAGGGTCTGAAGCTTTCTTT
CSVEPGSEAFF
>-|TRBJ2-1|TRBV3-1|TRBD1
TGTGCCAGCAGCCAAGTGGGGCTTCGCGAGGGGGCTGAGCAGTTCTTC
CASSQVGLREGAEQFF
>-|TRBJ1-2|TRBV29-1|TRBD1
TGCAGCGTTGGACAGGGATCGGATGGCTACACCTTC
CSVGQGSDGYTF
>-|TRBJ1-1|TRBV6-1|TRBD1
TGTGCCAGCCTCTTAGCGACAGGGGGGTACTTCCAACCAGCTTTCTTT
CASLLATGGYFQPAFF
>-|TRBJ1-6|TRBV5-5|-
TGTGCCAGCAGCCTGGCTCCCTCTATTTATAATTCACCCCTCCACTTT
CASSLAPSIYNSPLHF
>-|TRBJ1-1|TRBV6-5|-
TGTGCCAGCAGTAGGGGGGGAAAAGCTTTCTTT
CASSRGGKAFF
>few|TRBJ1-1|TRBV20-1|-
TGCAGCGCGGGTCGGGGGGCGGATGGCACTGAAGCTTTCTTT
CSAGRGADGTEAFF
>few|TRBJ2-5|TRBV20-1|-
TGCAGTGCTAGCCGGCAGAGTCAAGAGACCCAGTACTTC
CSASRQSQETQYF
>few|TRBJ2-1|TRBV6-2/TRBV6-3|TRBD2
TGTGCCAGCAGGGGTAGCGGGAGAGTGAGGAATGAGCAGTTCTTC
CASRGSGRVRNEQFF
>few|TRBJ2-7|TRBV7-9|TRBD2
TGTGCCAGCAGCTCCGTAGCGGGAGTTTTATGGGAGCAGTACTTC
CASSSVAGVLWEQYF
>few|TRBJ1-1|TRBV6-2/TRBV6-3|-
TGTGCCAGCAGTAGGTCATCGCATGACACTGAAGCTTTCTTT
CASSRSSHDTEAFF
>-|TRBJ2-7|TRBV29-1|-
TGCAGCGTTGAAGAGTGGGGGGCTCTAACTAACGAGCAGTACTTC
CSVEEWGALTNEQYF
>many|TRBJ2-1|TRBV10-3|-
TGTGCCATCGGACCGAGGGGGGGTTTAAAAGAGCAGTTCTTC
CAIGPRGGLKEQFF
>few|TRBJ2-5|TRBV20-1|TRBD2
TGCAGTGCTAGAGGTCAGCGGGACCTACAAGAGACCCAGTACTTC
CSARGQRDLQETQYF
>few|TRBJ1-1|TRBV12-3/TRBV12-4|TRBD1
TGTGCCAGCAGTTTAGAAGGGGGCGCGTACACTGAAGCTTTCTTT
CASSLEGGAYTEAFF
>-|TRBJ2-1|TRBV2|-
TGTGCCAGCACTTTTCAGGGCCCCAATGAGCAGTTCTTC
CASTFQGPNEQFF
>-|TRBJ2-5|TRBV5-1|-
TGCGCCAGCAGCTTAGGCTCTCACGGAGAGACCCAGTACTTC
CASSLGSHGETQYF
>-|TRBJ1-5|TRBV10-1|-
TGCGCCAGCAGATGGAAGAACAGAAGCAATCAGCCCCAGCATTTT
CASRWKNRSNQPQHF
>-|TRBJ2-3|TRBV5-1|-
TGCGCCAGCAGCTTTCCTCCGGGGCTCCCCGACCCCCGGAATGCGCAGTATTTT
CASSFPPGLPDPRNAQYF
>few|TRBJ2-1|TRBV5-6|-
TGTGCCAGCAGCTTGAGGGGTTCGCAGAATGAGCAGTTCTTC
CASSLRGSQNEQFF
>-|TRBJ2-5|TRBV12-3/TRBV12-4|-
TGTGCCAGCAGTCCTTCTTTTGGATCAGCGAGTAAGACCCAGTACTTC
CASSPSFGSASKTQYF
>-|TRBJ2-3|TRBV5-1|TRBD2
TGCGCCAGCAGTCCACTAGCGGGGGGGTACGATACGCAGTATTTT
CASSPLAGGYDTQYF
>few|TRBJ2-2|TRBV7-3|TRBD2
TGTGCCAGCAGCTTAACGCCAACCGTAAGCGGGACTAACACCGGGGAGCTGTTTTTT
CASSLTPTVSGTNTGELFF
>few|TRBJ2-7|TRBV9|-
TGTGCCAGCAGCGTAGTGTCGGGGGCGGGCGAGCAGTACTTC
CASSVVSGAGEQYF
>few|TRBJ2-2|TRBV14|-
TGTGCCAGCAGCCAAGGTTTAGGACACACGAACACCGGTGAGCTGTTTTTT
CASSQGLGHTNTGELFF
>-|TRBJ2-1|TRBV14|-
TGTGCCAGCAGCCAAGGCTTGACCGGGGGGCAGTTCTTC
CASSQGLTGGQFF
>few|TRBJ2-7|TRBV5-1|-
TGCGCCAGCAGCTTGTCCCTGAACCATCTAACTTACTACGAGCAGTACTTC
CASSLSLNHLTYYEQYF
>-|TRBJ1-6|TRBV12-3/TRBV12-4|-
TGTGCCAGCACCACCCAGGGTTCTGGGTCACCCCTCCACTTT
CASTTQGSGSPLHF
>few|TRBJ2-5|TRBV11-2|TRBD2
TGTGCCAGCAGCTTAGGAGCGGGGGGGTTGGCAGAGACCCAGTACTTC
CASSLGAGGLAETQYF
>many|TRBJ2-7|TRBV27|-
TGTGCCAGCAGCACAGTCGGGAGCGAGCAGTACTTC
CASSTVGSEQYF
>few|TRBJ1-5|TRBV12-3/TRBV12-4|TRBD1
TGTGCCAGCAGGGGACAGTATAGCAATCAGCCCCAGCATTTT
CASRGQYSNQPQHF
>few|TRBJ2-1|TRBV7-2|TRBD2
TGTGCCAGCAGCTTAGGGGCGGGGGGCTTCTACAATGAGCAGTTCTTC
CASSLGAGGFYNEQFF
>-|TRBJ1-6|TRBV3-1|-
TGTGCCAGCAGCCAAGTCGGGAGAAATTCACCCCTCCACTTT
CASSQVGRNSPLHF
>-|TRBJ2-2|TRBV25-1|-
TGTGCCAGCAGTGAATTTCAGGGGAGTGGGACCGGGGAGCTGTTTTTT
CASSEFQGSGTGELFF
>few|TRBJ2-7|TRBV29-1|TRBD2
TGCAGCGTGAGTAAGCTAGCGGGGGTCGACTACGAGCAGTACTTC
CSVSKLAGVDYEQYF
>few|TRBJ2-3|TRBV7-9|-
TGTGCCAGCAGCTGGTGGACAGGCACAGATACGCAGTATTTT
CASSWWTGTDTQYF
>few|TRBJ2-1|TRBV7-3|TRBD1
TGTGCCAGCAGCTTATTCGGGACAGGGAATGAGCAGTTCTTC
CASSLFGTGNEQFF
>-|TRBJ2-5|TRBV29-1|TRBD2
TGCAGCGTTGAAGCGGCTAGCGGGACAACCCAGTACTTC
CSVEAASGTTQYF
>-|TRBJ2-2|TRBV5-1|TRBD1
TGCGCCAGCAGCCAGGGACAGGATTTCTTGGGCGGGGAGCTGTTTTTT
CASSQGQDFLGGELFF
>-|TRBJ2-2|TRBV7-9|TRBD2
TGTGCCAGCAGCCTACTAGCGGGAGGATTGAGGACCGGGGAGCTGTTTTTT
CASSLLAGGLRTGELFF